This is a list of T cell receptor beta chains from one sample in a study of post-analysis software for immune sequencing data. TCRdb re-analysed the PCR reads in MiXCR, keeping a single row per CDR3 protein. This sample has hundreds of thousands of distinct CDR3 sequences, with around 60% found just once. Sequencing was performed on blood. These receptors all stem from a girl aged 2 to 10 with multiple sclerosis. CDR3s include the opening cysteine and the closing phenylalanine or tryptophan. Fields, in order: V gene, CDR3 length, D gene, clone size, J gene, CDR3 protein, CDR3 DNA. A D gene is named only where the DNA matches it firmly. Rows may omit the clone size; those that give it use once, few, many or a size class.

>TRBV29-1|11|NA|NA|TRBJ2-5
CSVAVQETQYF
TGCAGCGTTGCGGTCCAAGAGACCCAGTACTTC
>TRBV7-9|14|NA|few|TRBJ2-7
CASSLDYGTYEQYF
TGTGCCAGCAGCTTAGACTATGGCACCTACGAGCAGTACTTC
>TRBV29-1|12|NA|NA|TRBJ2-5
CSVVADQETQYF
TGCAGCGTTGTTGCAGACCAAGAGACCCAGTACTTC
>TRBV20-1|14|TRBD2|few|TRBJ2-1
CSARGRGFSSEQFF
TGCAGTGCTAGAGGGCGGGGGTTCTCTAGTGAGCAGTTCTTC
>TRBV12-3/TRBV12-4|15|TRBD1|few|TRBJ2-7
CASRAGTALSYEQYF
TGTGCCAGCAGGGCAGGGACAGCCCTCTCCTACGAGCAGTACTTC
>TRBV12-3/TRBV12-4|14|TRBD1|NA|TRBJ2-1
CASEGQGRYNEQFF
TGTGCCAGCGAAGGACAGGGGCGCTACAATGAGCAGTTCTTC
>TRBV20-1|15|TRBD2|NA|TRBJ2-4
CSATLAGGHYDEQYF
TGCAGTGCTACCCTAGCGGGAGGCCACTACGATGAGCAGTACTTC
>TRBV7-9|17|NA|NA|TRBJ2-3
CASSSLGLTQGTDTQYF
TGTGCCAGCAGCTCCCTGGGATTGACCCAGGGGACAGATACGCAGTATTTT
>TRBV7-9|13|NA|NA|TRBJ1-4
CASSLLLDEKLFF
TGTGCCAGCAGCTTATTATTGGATGAAAAACTGTTTTTT
>TRBV20-1|16|TRBD2|once|TRBJ2-5
CSAGGLAGWKKETQYF
TGCAGTGCTGGCGGACTAGCGGGATGGAAGAAAGAGACCCAGTACTTC
>TRBV20-1|15|TRBD2|NA|TRBJ2-3
CSARTTSGYTDTRYF
TGCAGTGCTCGGACGACTAGCGGGTACACAGATACGCGGTATTTT
>TRBV7-2|17|TRBD2|NA|TRBJ2-3
CAGLTYVGTSGTDTQYF
TGTGCCGGATTGACCTACGTCGGGACTAGCGGCACAGATACGCAGTATTTT
>TRBV20-1|13|NA|NA|TRBJ1-2
CSASLGGLGGYTF
TGCAGTGCGTCCCTTGGGGGGTTAGGTGGCTACACCTTC
>TRBV7-2|14|NA|NA|TRBJ1-1
CASSLGRADTEAFF
TGTGCCAGCAGCTTAGGCAGGGCGGACACTGAAGCTTTCTTT
>TRBV9|14|NA|NA|TRBJ1-1
CASSGGRAVTEAFF
TGTGCCAGCAGCGGCGGGCGGGCTGTCACTGAAGCTTTCTTT
>TRBV20-1|14|TRBD2|NA|TRBJ2-7
CSARPRTSGYEQYF
TGCAGTGCCCGCCCTAGAACTAGCGGTTACGAGCAGTACTTC
>TRBV29-1|14|TRBD1|few|TRBJ1-1
CSGRTGTGSAEAFF
TGCAGCGGCCGAACCGGGACAGGGAGTGCTGAAGCTTTCTTT
>TRBV2|16|TRBD2|few|TRBJ2-1
CASSDTSGGAFNEQFF
TGTGCCAGCAGTGATACTAGCGGGGGGGCCTTCAATGAGCAGTTCTTC
>TRBV20-1|15|NA|NA|TRBJ2-5
CSASPLQGVGETQYF
TGCAGTGCTAGTCCTCTACAAGGGGTGGGGGAGACCCAGTACTTC
>TRBV7-3|12|NA|NA|TRBJ2-7
CASRTSHYEQYF
TGTGCCAGCAGAACCTCCCATTACGAGCAGTACTTC
>TRBV5-1|17|NA|NA|TRBJ1-1
CASSSGLKPSPNTEAFF
TGCGCCAGCAGCTCAGGGTTGAAGCCCTCGCCGAACACTGAAGCTTTCTTT
>TRBV4-1|17|TRBD2|NA|TRBJ2-3
CASSQQTLAGAGDTQYF
TGCGCCAGCAGCCAGCAGACTCTAGCGGGAGCGGGAGATACGCAGTATTTT
>TRBV5-1|15|NA|few|TRBJ2-5
CASSLVSGPRETQYF
TGCGCCAGCAGCTTGGTGTCAGGCCCCCGGGAGACCCAGTACTTC
>TRBV27|16|TRBD1|NA|TRBJ1-1
CASSPLAGQGADEAFF
TGTGCCAGCAGTCCCCTTGCGGGACAGGGGGCCGATGAAGCTTTCTTT
>TRBV4-1|15|TRBD2|NA|TRBJ2-3
CASSQPAGGPDTQYF
TGCGCCAGCAGCCAACCAGCGGGAGGGCCAGATACGCAGTATTTT
>TRBV7-3|15|NA|NA|TRBJ1-1
CASSLPGDPNTEAFF
TGTGCCAGCAGCTTACCAGGGGACCCGAACACTGAAGCTTTCTTT
>TRBV18|13|TRBD1|NA|TRBJ1-5
CASSTGENQPQHF
TGTGCCAGCTCTACAGGGGAGAATCAGCCCCAGCATTTT
>TRBV5-4|14|TRBD1|NA|TRBJ1-6
CAARTGSSDSPLHF
TGTGCCGCCCGGACAGGGTCATCGGATTCACCCCTCCACTTT
>TRBV12-3/TRBV12-4|12|NA|NA|TRBJ1-5
CASSWGDQPQHF
TGTGCCAGCAGTTGGGGGGATCAGCCCCAGCATTTT
>TRBV7-9|12|TRBD2|NA|TRBJ2-1
CASSLSSGSLFF
TGTGCCAGCAGCTTAAGTAGCGGGAGTTTGTTCTTC
>TRBV29-1|13|NA|once|TRBJ2-5
CSVGAGNQETQYF
TGCAGCGTGGGGGCGGGGAACCAAGAGACCCAGTACTTC
>TRBV6-5|13|NA|NA|TRBJ2-1
CASSPGGGNEQFF
TGTGCCAGCAGTCCCGGGGGTGGCAATGAGCAGTTCTTC
>TRBV7-2|16|TRBD1|NA|TRBJ2-7
CASSTRPGTGGNEQYF
TGTGCCAGCAGCACCCGTCCCGGGACAGGGGGCAATGAGCAGTACTTC
>TRBV14|19|TRBD2|few|TRBJ2-4
CASSQDTSGGSLAKNIQYF
TGTGCCAGCAGCCAAGATACTAGCGGGGGGTCATTAGCCAAAAACATTCAGTACTTC
>TRBV29-1|14|NA|NA|TRBJ2-7
CSARRTANSYEQYF
TGCAGCGCACGACGAACAGCGAACTCCTACGAGCAGTACTTC
>TRBV21-1|17|NA|NA|TRBJ2-7
CASSKERGTGGSYEQYF
TGTGCCAGCAGCAAAGAAAGAGGGACAGGGGGTTCCTACGAGCAGTACTTC
>TRBV5-1|12|NA|NA|TRBJ2-3
CASSFPADTQYF
TGCGCCAGCAGCTTCCCGGCAGATACGCAGTATTTT
>TRBV7-2|12|NA|NA|TRBJ2-1
CASSLGQDGQFF
TGTGCCAGCAGCTTAGGACAGGACGGGCAGTTCTTC
>TRBV6-5|15|NA|NA|TRBJ2-1
CASSFKDGGYNEQFF
TGTGCCAGCAGTTTCAAGGACGGAGGGTACAATGAGCAGTTCTTC
>TRBV5-1|16|TRBD1|NA|TRBJ2-3
CASSLLGTASTDTQYF
TGCGCCAGCAGCTTGTTAGGGACAGCGAGCACAGATACGCAGTATTTT
>TRBV7-8|11|NA|few|TRBJ2-1
CASSETREQFF
TGTGCCAGCAGCGAGACTAGAGAGCAGTTCTTC
>TRBV7-2|17|TRBD2|few|TRBJ2-1
CASSRPGGLPLEDEQFF
TGTGCCAGCAGCCGCCCGGGGGGACTACCCCTTGAAGATGAGCAGTTCTTC
>TRBV20-1|13|NA|NA|TRBJ1-1
CSARDPGDTEAFF
TGCAGTGCTAGAGATCCCGGGGACACTGAAGCTTTCTTT
>TRBV12-3/TRBV12-4|15|NA|NA|TRBJ1-2
CASSRGVVGPDGYTF
TGTGCCAGCAGTCGGGGCGTCGTGGGGCCCGATGGCTACACCTTC
>TRBV15|12|NA|NA|TRBJ2-7
CATSREQYEQYF
TGTGCCACCAGCAGAGAACAATACGAGCAGTACTTC
>TRBV6-5|14|NA|NA|TRBJ1-1
CASSPDSGGTEAFF
TGTGCCAGCAGTCCGGACAGTGGGGGCACTGAAGCTTTCTTT
>TRBV20-1|16|TRBD1|NA|TRBJ2-7
CSAIGQGRASSYEQYF
TGCAGTGCTATCGGACAGGGCCGGGCTTCTTCCTACGAGCAGTACTTC
>TRBV24-1|13|NA|NA|TRBJ2-3
CATSDLPTDTQYF
TGTGCCACCAGTGATTTGCCTACAGATACGCAGTATTTT
>TRBV5-1|15|NA|few|TRBJ2-1
CASSSSPRVRNEQFF
TGCGCCAGCAGCTCCTCTCCTCGGGTGAGAAATGAGCAGTTCTTC
>TRBV2|17|NA|NA|TRBJ1-2
CASRDKGEQPKLYGYTF
TGTGCCAGCAGGGACAAGGGGGAGCAACCAAAACTCTATGGCTACACCTTC
>TRBV14|15|TRBD2|few|TRBJ2-5
CASSPSGGLKETQYF
TGTGCCAGCAGCCCTAGCGGGGGCCTTAAAGAGACCCAGTACTTC
>TRBV5-1|15|NA|NA|TRBJ1-1
CASSPAGGMNTEAFF
TGTGCCAGCAGCCCAGCGGGGGGAATGAACACTGAAGCTTTCTTT
>TRBV3-1|14|NA|once|TRBJ2-1
CASSQELQGIVKFF
TGTGCCAGCAGCCAAGAATTACAGGGTATAGTAAAGTTCTTC
>TRBV3-1|13|NA|once|TRBJ2-1
CASSQVGGTEQFF
TGTGCCAGCAGCCAAGTAGGTGGAACTGAGCAGTTCTTC
>TRBV27|16|NA|NA|TRBJ1-4
CASRPERAATNEKLFF
TGTGCCAGCAGACCTGAAAGGGCTGCAACTAATGAAAAACTGTTTTTT